The present entry profiles one T cell receptor (beta chain) with its context. Its antigen remains unidentified. The source of the sample is a study of T cell repertoires in cytomegalovirus infection. Study at large: Selection of CMV epitopes for the study included recently identified HLA-C-restricted and well-studied HLA-B-restricted ones. Public TCR beta signatures indicated both CMV infection and matching HLA type.

Trimming cost V 2 bases and J 6 bases; bases outside gene matches: 2. Germline-derived CDR1 and CDR2 are MNHEY and SVGEGT. This CDR3 has 14 residues. TCRdb processed the reads anew with MiXCR; each CDR3 protein has one entry. This repertoire shows roughly 920,000 distinct CDR3 sequences, 30% to 40% found once; its top ten account for roughly an eighth. The study's findings and limits: Predominance within the ex vivo response was attributable to HLA-C-restricted CMV-specific TCR beta clonotypes. Of the TCR beta families, the public ones yielded a cumulative frequency that identified carriers of CMV plus the relevant HLA.

The V call is TRBV6-2 or TRBV6-3, the J call TRBJ2-1; TRBD2 matches 9 bases. The receptor was isolated from a human donor in good health (CMV status not recorded). Some clones in this sample may be carry-over from other donors' samples. This material consisted of cultured CD8+ T cells from PBMCs, taken from culture after CMV antigen stimulation. CDR3 in amino acids: CASSYSGGPNEQFF. DNA for the CDR3: TGTGCCAGCAGTTACAGCGGGGGGCCCAATGAGCAGTTCTTC.